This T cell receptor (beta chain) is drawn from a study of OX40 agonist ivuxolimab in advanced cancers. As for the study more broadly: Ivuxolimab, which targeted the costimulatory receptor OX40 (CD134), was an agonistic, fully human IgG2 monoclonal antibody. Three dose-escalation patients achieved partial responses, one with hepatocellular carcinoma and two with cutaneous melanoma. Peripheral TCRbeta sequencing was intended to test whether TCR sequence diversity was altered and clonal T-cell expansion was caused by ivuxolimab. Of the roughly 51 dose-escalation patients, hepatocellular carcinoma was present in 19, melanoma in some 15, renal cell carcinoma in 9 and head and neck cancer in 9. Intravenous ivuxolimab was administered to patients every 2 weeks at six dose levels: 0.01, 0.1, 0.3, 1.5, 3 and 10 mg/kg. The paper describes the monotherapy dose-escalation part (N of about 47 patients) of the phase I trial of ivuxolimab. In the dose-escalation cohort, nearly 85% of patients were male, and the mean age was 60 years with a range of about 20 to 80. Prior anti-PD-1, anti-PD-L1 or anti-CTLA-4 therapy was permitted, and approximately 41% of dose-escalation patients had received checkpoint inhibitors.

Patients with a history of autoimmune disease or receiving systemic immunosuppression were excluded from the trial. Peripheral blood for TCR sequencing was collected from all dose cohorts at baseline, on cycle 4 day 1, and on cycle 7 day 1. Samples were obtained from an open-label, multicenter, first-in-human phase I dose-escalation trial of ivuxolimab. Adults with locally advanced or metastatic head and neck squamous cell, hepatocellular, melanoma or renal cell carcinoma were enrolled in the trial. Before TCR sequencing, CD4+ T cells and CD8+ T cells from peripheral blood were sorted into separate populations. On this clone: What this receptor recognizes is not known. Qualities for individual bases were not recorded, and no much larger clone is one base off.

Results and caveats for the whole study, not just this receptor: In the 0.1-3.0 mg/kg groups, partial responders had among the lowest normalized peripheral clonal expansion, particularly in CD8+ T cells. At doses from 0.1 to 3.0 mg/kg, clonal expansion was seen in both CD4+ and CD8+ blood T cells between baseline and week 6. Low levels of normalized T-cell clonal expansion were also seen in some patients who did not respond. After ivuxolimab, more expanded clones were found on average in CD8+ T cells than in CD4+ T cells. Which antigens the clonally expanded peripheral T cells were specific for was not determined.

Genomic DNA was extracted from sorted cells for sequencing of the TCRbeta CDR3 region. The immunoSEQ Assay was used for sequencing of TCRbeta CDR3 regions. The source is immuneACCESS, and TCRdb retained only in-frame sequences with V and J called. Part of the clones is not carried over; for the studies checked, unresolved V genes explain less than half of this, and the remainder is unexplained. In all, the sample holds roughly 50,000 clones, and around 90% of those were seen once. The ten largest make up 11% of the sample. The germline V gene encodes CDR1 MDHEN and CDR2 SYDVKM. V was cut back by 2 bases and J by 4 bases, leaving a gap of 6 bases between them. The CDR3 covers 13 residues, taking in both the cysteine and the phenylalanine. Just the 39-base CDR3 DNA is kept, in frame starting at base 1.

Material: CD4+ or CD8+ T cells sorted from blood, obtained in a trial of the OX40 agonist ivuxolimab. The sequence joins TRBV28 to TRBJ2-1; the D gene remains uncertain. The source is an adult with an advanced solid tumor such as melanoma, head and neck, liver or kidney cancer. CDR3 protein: CASSLRPYNEQFF. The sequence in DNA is TGTGCCAGCAGTTTACGGCCGTACAATGAGCAGTTCTTC.